In this sample, the clone carrying this T cell receptor beta chain turned up many times. Antigen: not known. This entry belongs to a study of T cells after posttransplantation cyclophosphamide. Study observations and caveats: Tissue-infiltrating T cells from skin or gut overlapped little with blood T cells.

Libraries were prepared by immunoSEQ multiplex PCR; TCRdb keeps only in-frame clonotypes and omits some of them. Observed are around 10,000 clones, no singletons, with the top ten taking 26%. Busulfan-fludarabine conditioning, marrow transplant, and cyclophosphamide on days +3 and +4 were administered. This CDR3 is 16 amino acids long. V shed 4 bases, J shed 5 bases, and the junction held 14 bases outside the gene matches. Per the germline V gene, CDR1 is SGHRS and CDR2 is YFSETQ. V usage is TRBV5-1 and J usage is TRBJ1-2; 7 bases align to TRBD1. This clonotype was sampled from a female patient in her forties or fifties who received an allogeneic stem cell transplant from a related donor, was CMV-positive, and had no GVHD. Some T cells may have originated in the graft donor. The sequences come from PBMCs, collected after allogeneic stem cell transplant with posttransplant cyclophosphamide. The CDR3 spells CASSTAGQRNLYGYTF. The CDR3 nucleotides read TGCGCCAGCAGCACTGCGGGACAGCGGAATCTATATGGCTACACCTTC.